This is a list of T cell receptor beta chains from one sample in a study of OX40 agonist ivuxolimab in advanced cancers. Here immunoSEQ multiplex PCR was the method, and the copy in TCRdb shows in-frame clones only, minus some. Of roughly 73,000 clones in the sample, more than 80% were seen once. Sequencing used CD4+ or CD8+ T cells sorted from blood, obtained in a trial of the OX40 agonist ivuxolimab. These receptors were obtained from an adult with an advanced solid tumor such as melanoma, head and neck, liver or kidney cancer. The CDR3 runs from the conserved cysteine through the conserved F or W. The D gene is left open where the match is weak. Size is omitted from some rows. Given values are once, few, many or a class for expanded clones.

DNA: TGTGCCAGCAGTTTCAGGGGGCTGGGTTCACCCCTCCACTTT
CDR3: CASSFRGLGSPLHF
size: NA
V: TRBV27
D: TRBD1
J: TRBJ1-6

DNA: TGTGCCAGCAGCACGCAAGGGGGCCGGGGAGGCTATGGCTACACCTTC
CDR3: CASSTQGGRGGYGYTF
size: NA
V: TRBV7-2
D: TRBD1
J: TRBJ1-2

DNA: TGTGCCAGCAGTCTAGCCCAGGGGAGTGGAGATACGCAGTATTTT
CDR3: CASSLAQGSGDTQYF
size: NA
V: TRBV28
D: NA
J: TRBJ2-3

DNA: TGTGCCAGCAGTTATGTACAGGGGGCCAAGTACGAGCAGTACTTC
CDR3: CASSYVQGAKYEQYF
size: NA
V: TRBV6-6
D: TRBD1
J: TRBJ2-7

DNA: TGTGCCAGCAGCCATGTCACAGGAGGAGGCAATTGGATGAACACTGAAGCTTTCTTT
CDR3: CASSHVTGGGNWMNTEAFF
size: NA
V: TRBV5-6
D: NA
J: TRBJ1-1

DNA: TGCGCCAGCAGCCGAGTAGGGTCTGGCTACACCTTC
CDR3: CASSRVGSGYTF
size: NA
V: TRBV5-1
D: NA
J: TRBJ1-2

DNA: TGTGCCAGCAGCTGGGGACTAGCGGGGAGCCGCACAGATACGCAGTATTTT
CDR3: CASSWGLAGSRTDTQYF
size: NA
V: TRBV7-6
D: TRBD2
J: TRBJ2-3

DNA: TGTGCCAGCAGCCGGTCGAACATTCAGTACTTC
CDR3: CASSRSNIQYF
size: NA
V: TRBV6-5
D: NA
J: TRBJ2-4

DNA: TGCGCCAGCAGGGGTGGACAGACTGGGGGAAACACCATATATTTT
CDR3: CASRGGQTGGNTIYF
size: NA
V: TRBV5-1
D: NA
J: TRBJ1-3

DNA: TGTGCCAGCAGTGATTGGGGGCTCAGCACAGATACGCAGTATTTT
CDR3: CASSDWGLSTDTQYF
size: NA
V: TRBV2
D: NA
J: TRBJ2-3

DNA: TGTGCCAGCAGCTTGGGGGTGGGGACAGGCTACGAGCAGTACTTC
CDR3: CASSLGVGTGYEQYF
size: NA
V: TRBV5-6
D: TRBD1
J: TRBJ2-7

DNA: TGTGCCAGCAGTTCAATCGGGACAGGAAATGAAAAACTGTTTTTT
CDR3: CASSSIGTGNEKLFF
size: NA
V: TRBV28
D: TRBD1
J: TRBJ1-4

DNA: TGTGCCAGCTCCCCAGGGGAAAACTATGGCTACACCTTC
CDR3: CASSPGENYGYTF
size: NA
V: TRBV18
D: NA
J: TRBJ1-2

DNA: TGTGCCTTGGGGAGGGGATATAATTCACCCCTCCACTTT
CDR3: CALGRGYNSPLHF
size: NA
V: TRBV30
D: NA
J: TRBJ1-6

DNA: TGTGCCAGCAGTATTCAAGAGACCCAGTACTTC
CDR3: CASSIQETQYF
size: NA
V: TRBV6-5
D: NA
J: TRBJ2-5

DNA: TGTGCCAGCAGCTCGGACAGGGGGGTCCTCTTCTCTGGGGCCAACGTCCTGACTTTC
CDR3: CASSSDRGVLFSGANVLTF
size: NA
V: TRBV5-6
D: TRBD1
J: TRBJ2-6

DNA: TGTGCCAGCAGTGCCGGGACAGGGGGCACAGATACGCAGTATTTT
CDR3: CASSAGTGGTDTQYF
size: NA
V: TRBV6-1
D: TRBD1
J: TRBJ2-3

DNA: TGTGCCAGCAGTGTACTCGGACAGGGGAACACTGAAGCTTTCTTT
CDR3: CASSVLGQGNTEAFF
size: once
V: TRBV6-1
D: TRBD1
J: TRBJ1-1

DNA: TGTGCCAGCAGCTTCGCCGGCAGAAGGCTCTCTGGGGCCAACGTCCTGACTTTC
CDR3: CASSFAGRRLSGANVLTF
size: NA
V: TRBV7-9
D: NA
J: TRBJ2-6

DNA: TGTGCCAGCAGCCCGCTTAGTTGGATGAACACTGAAGCTTTCTTT
CDR3: CASSPLSWMNTEAFF
size: NA
V: TRBV2
D: NA
J: TRBJ1-1

DNA: TGTGCCAGCAGTTACACAGATAGCAATCAGCCCCAGCATTTT
CDR3: CASSYTDSNQPQHF
size: NA
V: TRBV6-5
D: NA
J: TRBJ1-5

DNA: TGCGCCAGCAGCCCCGGACCAACGACTAGCGGGGGGTTCACAGATACGCAGTATTTT
CDR3: CASSPGPTTSGGFTDTQYF
size: NA
V: TRBV5-1
D: TRBD2
J: TRBJ2-3

DNA: TGCGCCAGCAGCTTGGAGGGGAGGGTCGGGAATTCACCCCTCCACTTT
CDR3: CASSLEGRVGNSPLHF
size: NA
V: TRBV5-1
D: NA
J: TRBJ1-6

DNA: TGTGCCATCAGTGAGTCAAACAGGGTGGACACTGAAGCTTTCTTT
CDR3: CAISESNRVDTEAFF
size: NA
V: TRBV10-3
D: NA
J: TRBJ1-1

DNA: TGTGCCAGCACCCGGAGGGTTGTCGGCTCCTACAATGAGCAGTTCTTC
CDR3: CASTRRVVGSYNEQFF
size: once
V: TRBV28
D: NA
J: TRBJ2-1

DNA: TGTGCCAGCAGTTTACCTGCGGGGGGCCGCACAGATACGCAGTATTTT
CDR3: CASSLPAGGRTDTQYF
size: NA
V: TRBV27
D: TRBD2
J: TRBJ2-3

DNA: TGTGCCACCCGGACAGGTCGGGTTAGCAATCAGCCCCAGCATTTT
CDR3: CATRTGRVSNQPQHF
size: NA
V: TRBV15
D: TRBD1
J: TRBJ1-5

DNA: TGTGCCAGCAGCTTATTTCTGCTAGCGGGGAACACAGATACGCAGTATTTT
CDR3: CASSLFLLAGNTDTQYF
size: NA
V: TRBV11-2
D: TRBD2
J: TRBJ2-3

DNA: TGCGCCAGCAGCTTGGCCTCTGGGACAGGGATAAGCTACACCTTC
CDR3: CASSLASGTGISYTF
size: NA
V: TRBV5-1
D: TRBD1
J: TRBJ1-2

DNA: TGTGCCAGCAGCTTAGAATGGCAGGGGATAGGTAGTGAGCAGTTCTTC
CDR3: CASSLEWQGIGSEQFF
size: NA
V: TRBV11-3
D: NA
J: TRBJ2-1

DNA: TGTGCCAGCAGCATAGGAAGCAACTATGGCTACACCTTC
CDR3: CASSIGSNYGYTF
size: NA
V: TRBV28
D: NA
J: TRBJ1-2

DNA: TGTGCCAGTAGTCCATTTGGGACAGGGCGGATCAATGAGCAGTTCTTC
CDR3: CASSPFGTGRINEQFF
size: once
V: TRBV19
D: TRBD1
J: TRBJ2-1

DNA: TGTGCCAGCAGTGAATTTCGGGGGGGCACAGATACGCAGTATTTT
CDR3: CASSEFRGGTDTQYF
size: few
V: TRBV25-1
D: TRBD2
J: TRBJ2-3

DNA: TGTGCCAGCAGCTTAGTTTTGGGGTCCTACGAGCAGTACTTC
CDR3: CASSLVLGSYEQYF
size: once
V: TRBV7-2
D: NA
J: TRBJ2-7

DNA: TGTGCCAGCAGGGGACAGGGAGGGGGCTACACCTTC
CDR3: CASRGQGGGYTF
size: NA
V: TRBV7-9
D: TRBD1
J: TRBJ1-2

DNA: TGTGCCAGCAGCCCTCGGACAGGGTTTCAAGAGACCCAGTACTTC
CDR3: CASSPRTGFQETQYF
size: NA
V: TRBV7-2
D: TRBD1
J: TRBJ2-5

DNA: TGTGCCAGCTCCCGGACAGGGTCCTACGAGCAGTACTTC
CDR3: CASSRTGSYEQYF
size: NA
V: TRBV6-1
D: TRBD1
J: TRBJ2-7